Shown below are 2 T cell receptor beta chains from a single sample sequenced in a study of T cell clones after liver transplantation. The protocol was immunoSEQ multiplex PCR, while the TCRdb copy is restricted to in-frame clones and leaves out a portion. The sample shows under 55,000 clones, roughly nine tenths of them seen only once. The specimen comprised CD8+ T cells from blood, sampled 12 months after liver transplant. Receptor source: a human patient who received a liver transplant. Some T cells may be transferred from the graft donor.

The gene calls are TRBV5-1 and TRBJ2-7; 13 nucleotides align to TRBD2. Trimming cost V 3 bases and J 6 bases; bases outside gene matches: 3. CDR3 length: 14 amino acids. CDR1 SGHRS and CDR2 YFSETQ come from the germline V gene. This chain's CDR3 is CASSWTSGSVEQYF. The CDR3 DNA is TGCGCCAGCAGCTGGACTAGCGGGAGTGTCGAGCAGTACTTC. The full variable domain, completed using reference TRBV5-1 and TRBJ2-7, is KAGVTQTPRYLIKTRGQQVTLSCSPISGHRSVSWYQQTPGQGLQFLFEYFSETQRNKGNFPGRFSGRQFSNSRSEMNVSTLELGDSALYLCASSWTSGSVEQYFGPGTRLTVT.

The V and J genes are TRBV4-3 and TRBJ1-3, with no clear D. The CDR3 loop spans 14 amino acids. CDR1 and CDR2 from the germline V gene are LGHNA and YSLEER. The V end lost 5 bases, the J end lost 3 bases, and 11 bases lay between the germline ends. Here the CDR3 DNA reads TGCGCCAGCAGCTTCACGGGAAGTGGAAACACCATATATTTT. It translates to CASSFTGSGNTIYF.